This T cell receptor beta chain was retrieved from a study of CD8 T cells in ankylosing spondylitis listed by TCRdb under 2017. For the wider study: T cell receptor beta repertoires were profiled in healthy donors and ankylosing spondylitis patients so that disease-linked TCR variants could be found. The full study cohort comprised around 25 ankylosing spondylitis patients and 85 to 120 healthy donors. Peripheral blood was sampled, and synovial fluid was also collected from ankylosing spondylitis patients. What the research found in general, with its limitations: Some motif variants had previously been reported in the synovial fluid and blood of reactive arthritis patients, which suggests shared mechanisms of disease initiation. The disease-linked clones showed a CD8+ phenotype and occurred at relatively low frequencies in peripheral blood. Blood from ankylosing spondylitis patients appeared to be characterized by a TCR beta motif composed of about eight highly homologous amino acid variants. The disease-linked clones were reported to be significantly enriched in matched synovial fluid samples from ankylosing spondylitis patients.

TCRdb lists the instrument as Illumina HiSeq 2500. Quantitative 5'-RACE with molecular barcodes was used to prepare TCR beta libraries. From the authors' description of their analysis: Disease-linked TCR variants were identified with a new computational method built on a probabilistic model of VDJ rearrangement. TCRdb passed the public sequencing reads through fastp at Q25 and MiXCR, retaining productive beta sequences. Rows merge per CDR3 protein into single entries with the most common DNA and genes. The V and J calls come from TCRdb's annotation, not from the publication. In this sample the table shows around 150,000 distinct CDR3 sequences, 15% to 20% of which occur a single time. Over 7.5% of the sample rests with the top ten. The junction shows trimming of 4 bases on V and 16 bases on J, plus 24 bases between the germline ends. Inclusive of the bounding cysteine and phenylalanine, the CDR3 is 14 residues long. Only the CDR3 portion is preserved as DNA: 42 bases, with reading frame beginning at the first base. CDR1 and CDR2 (SGHRS, YFSETQ) derive from the germline V gene.

Comment on this clonotype: Its specific antigen is unknown. The input lacks base qualities; no much larger clone sits a single base away.

Sequences were obtained from blood, either unsorted or a sorted T cell fraction (not recorded which). This receptor was obtained from a male donor with ankylosing spondylitis or in good health (not recorded which). The rearranged segments are TRBV5-1 and TRBJ2-4; the D match is possibly TRBD1 or TRBD2, with 5 bases aligned in each. The DNA sequence follows: TGCGCCAGCAGCCTACTCGGGGACGGAGAGTTGGGATACTTC. Its amino acids are CASSLLGDGELGYF.